This T cell receptor beta chain was recovered during a study of blood T cell repertoires in COVID-19. Study information: Donors in the United States, Italy and Spain gave samples during acute or convalescent COVID-19. PBMCs, B-cell-depleted T cells, or T cells were the source of the cDNA or gDNA that made up the material.

In the study's own analysis: Scientists estimated how many nucleated cells there were by amplifying reference gene primers. Produced via immunoSEQ multiplex PCR; TCRdb's table is partial and in-frame only. V, J and clone size reflect that table, while D and trimming were determined from the DNA. The sample holds about 160,000 clones, 80% to 90% seen once. This receptor was taken from a man in his 70s with acute or convalescent COVID-19. The sample taken for sequencing was peripheral blood.

CDR3 sequence reads: CASSQGAPNTGELFF. The DNA of the CDR3 is TGTGCCAGCTCACAGGGGGCGCCGAACACCGGGGAGCTGTTTTTT. This chain joins TRBV6-4 and TRBJ2-2; 9 bases align to TRBD1. The CDR3 has 15 residues. Per the germline V gene, CDR1 is MRHNA and CDR2 is SNTAGT. Germline trimming cut 8 bases from V and 0 bases from J; bases unmatched to any gene: 4.